A selection of T cell receptor beta chains follows, all from one sample in a study of T cells in localized non-small cell lung cancer. Here immunoSEQ multiplex PCR was the method, and the copy in TCRdb shows in-frame clones only, minus some. The table has some 20,000 clones, 65% to 90% seen once; the top ten hold approximately 4.8%. This specimen consisted of peripheral blood, obtained before any cancer treatment. The receptors originated from a man aged 35 to 70 with stage I lung adenocarcinoma. The conserved cysteine and the conserved F or W are not part of the CDR3 here. Size values are once, few and many counts, or a class for expanded clones, and some rows have none.

CDR3aa: ATRLPFTGGEVETQY
abundance: -
v_gene: TRBV15

CDR3aa: ASSQSVGEQY
abundance: -
v_gene: TRBV7-9

CDR3aa: ASSSATTADYGYT
abundance: -
v_gene: TRBV28

CDR3aa: ASSLRDQAQETQY
abundance: -
v_gene: TRBV28

CDR3aa: AARTGVYEQY
abundance: -
v_gene: TRBV6-1

CDR3aa: ASSLMSGTGELF
abundance: -
v_gene: TRBV5-4

CDR3aa: ASSFSGRPTTNEKLF
abundance: -
v_gene: TRBV7-9

CDR3aa: ASSYNPLAGADNEQF
abundance: -
v_gene: TRBV28

CDR3aa: ASSPKETGSYEQY
abundance: -
v_gene: TRBV4-1

CDR3aa: ATSRAGREEAF
abundance: -
v_gene: TRBV15

CDR3aa: ASSETGAGNTIY
abundance: -
v_gene: TRBV11-2

CDR3aa: ASRSGPYYEQY
abundance: -
v_gene: TRBV2

CDR3aa: ASSFGTYEQY
abundance: -
v_gene: TRBV11-2

CDR3aa: ASGGTSQPGSYEQY
abundance: -
v_gene: TRBV4-1

CDR3aa: ASSPTPTSVSYEQY
abundance: -
v_gene: TRBV5-4

CDR3aa: ASGPAGGTGELF
abundance: -
v_gene: TRBV28

CDR3aa: ASSPTDKSSTDTQY
abundance: -
v_gene: TRBV27

CDR3aa: ASSLGGGSEQY
abundance: few
v_gene: TRBV7-8

CDR3aa: AGRGTANTGELF
abundance: -
v_gene: TRBV19

CDR3aa: ASSPAGLAGGGYNEQF
abundance: -
v_gene: TRBV28

CDR3aa: ASSLSGVRSYNEQF
abundance: -
v_gene: TRBV7-9

CDR3aa: AWSADGDDEQY
abundance: -
v_gene: TRBV30

CDR3aa: ASTEGSGTNTDTQY
abundance: -
v_gene: TRBV2

CDR3aa: ASSPQGNSPLH
abundance: -
v_gene: TRBV19

CDR3aa: ATSIRAEKLF
abundance: -
v_gene: TRBV15

CDR3aa: ASSPPYTGNEQY
abundance: -
v_gene: TRBV18

CDR3aa: ASSYSPTGLSYEQY
abundance: -
v_gene: TRBV6-6

CDR3aa: ASSYRQGAEAF
abundance: -
v_gene: TRBV7-2

CDR3aa: ASSERFPGNGYT
abundance: -
v_gene: TRBV6-1

CDR3aa: ASSQGPLGDTQY
abundance: -
v_gene: TRBV14

CDR3aa: ASSSSDRGLSGANVLT
abundance: -
v_gene: TRBV7-4

CDR3aa: ASRPRGSDYEQY
abundance: -
v_gene: TRBV23-1

CDR3aa: AAKSDTGELF
abundance: -
v_gene: TRBV10-3

CDR3aa: ASSRREVGVHEQF
abundance: -
v_gene: TRBV28

CDR3aa: AWSLGGGNQPQH
abundance: once
v_gene: TRBV30

CDR3aa: ASSSTGTGAEKLF
abundance: -
v_gene: TRBV5-1

CDR3aa: ASNDGAGGPDTQY
abundance: -
v_gene: TRBV28

CDR3aa: ASSPSGFYGYT
abundance: -
v_gene: TRBV28

CDR3aa: ASSAGLAGIGEQF
abundance: -
v_gene: TRBV18

CDR3aa: ASSVAPSVQGSGNTIY
abundance: -
v_gene: TRBV9

CDR3aa: ASSLGSDSYNEQF
abundance: -
v_gene: TRBV5-1

CDR3aa: ASSFQREGEQF
abundance: -
v_gene: TRBV7-8

CDR3aa: ASSLWGRGRYSPLH
abundance: -
v_gene: TRBV7-2

CDR3aa: ASSPPTGLNTEAF
abundance: -
v_gene: TRBV28

CDR3aa: ASSRGDGTEAF
abundance: -
v_gene: TRBV9

CDR3aa: ASSLRRGDTQY
abundance: -
v_gene: TRBV5-1

CDR3aa: TSSRDPISDTQY
abundance: -
v_gene: TRBV1

CDR3aa: ASSTKGGTGNQPQH
abundance: once
v_gene: TRBV27

CDR3aa: ASSFGPGYGYT
abundance: -
v_gene: TRBV5-4

CDR3aa: ASSRAPSYNEQF
abundance: once
v_gene: TRBV28

CDR3aa: ASSQPVAGGNSPLH
abundance: -
v_gene: TRBV4-3

CDR3aa: ASSLMPGQGQETQY
abundance: -
v_gene: TRBV5-1

CDR3aa: ASSSWESGLTLNTEAF
abundance: -
v_gene: TRBV28

CDR3aa: ASKGGNTNEQF
abundance: -
v_gene: TRBV19

CDR3aa: ASTTGATKEQY
abundance: -
v_gene: TRBV6-6